The rows below give T cell receptor beta chains drawn from one sample of a study of neoadjuvant nivolumab and ipilimumab in lung cancer. TCRdb keeps only in-frame clones here, not all; method: immunoSEQ multiplex PCR. The sample has 10,000 or so clones; 60% to 80% are singletons. Specimen: tumor tissue, collected after neoadjuvant nivolumab, alone or with ipilimumab, at or shortly before surgery. All receptors come from an adult with non-small cell lung cancer. Some clones in this sample may be carry-over from other donors' samples. Each CDR3 is given with its conserved first and last residue. D genes are given only for firm matches. Size is stated for part of the rows, as once, few or many counts, or as a class when the clone is expanded.

V gene,clone size,J gene,D gene,CDR3 DNA,CDR3 protein
TRBV6-1,-,TRBJ2-7,-,TGTGCCAGCAGTGAACAGGGGTACTACGAGCAGTACTTC,CASSEQGYYEQYF
TRBV7-8,-,TRBJ2-1,TRBD1,TGTGCCAGCAGCTTGGAAAAGTCTATTACGGGACAGGGGGACAATGAGCAGTTCTTC,CASSLEKSITGQGDNEQFF
TRBV6-1,-,TRBJ2-7,-,TGTGCCAGCAGTGATTTTTGGTTCCTCGCCTTC,CASSDFWFLAF
TRBV18,once,TRBJ2-7,-,TGTGCCAGCTCACCACCATGGGGGGTCCCCTACGAGCAGTACTTC,CASSPPWGVPYEQYF
TRBV19,-,TRBJ1-2,TRBD1,TGTGCCAGTAGTATAGATCGGACAGGAGTAACCTATGGCTACACCTTC,CASSIDRTGVTYGYTF
TRBV11-3,-,TRBJ2-7,-,TGTGCCAGCAGCTTAGCCCCACTTGGCGCACTTTTCTCCTACGAGCAGTACTTC,CASSLAPLGALFSYEQYF
TRBV6-1,-,TRBJ1-2,TRBD1,TGTGCCACGAGCCCGGGACAGGGGGTGGTTGGCTACACCTTC,CATSPGQGVVGYTF
TRBV10-3,-,TRBJ2-7,-,TGTGCCATCAGTGAGTCCTGGGTTAGCGGTAGTCGCTACGAGCAGTACTTC,CAISESWVSGSRYEQYF
TRBV10-3,-,TRBJ1-3,-,TGTGCCATCAGTGAAGGGGTAGTCCCTGGAAACACCATATATTTT,CAISEGVVPGNTIYF
TRBV2,-,TRBJ2-7,-,TGTGCCAGCAGTGCTGCTTACGAGCAGTACTTC,CASSAAYEQYF
TRBV9,-,TRBJ2-3,TRBD2,TGTGCCAGCAGCGTAGCTAAGGTAGCGGGAGCAACAGATACGCAGTATTTT,CASSVAKVAGATDTQYF
TRBV6-5,-,TRBJ2-1,TRBD2,TGTGCCAGCAGCCGAACTAGCGGGAGGGTTTGGGAGCAGTTCTTC,CASSRTSGRVWEQFF
TRBV5-5,-,TRBJ1-5,-,TGTGCCAGCAGCTTGGCCCAGGGGAGGCAGCCCCAGCATTTT,CASSLAQGRQPQHF
TRBV18,-,TRBJ2-3,TRBD2,TGTGCCAGCTCACCGTCCTGGACTAGCGGGGGTCCAGATACGCAGTATTTT,CASSPSWTSGGPDTQYF
TRBV7-2,-,TRBJ2-7,TRBD2,TGTGCCAGCAGCCCGGGAGGGCCGAGGTCCTACGAGCAGTACTTC,CASSPGGPRSYEQYF
TRBV7-2,-,TRBJ2-1,TRBD1,TGTGCCAGCAGCTCGACAGGGGGGATAGAGCAGTTCTTC,CASSSTGGIEQFF
TRBV29-1,-,TRBJ2-1,TRBD1,TGCAGCGTTACCGGGACAGGGGTAGGGAATGAGCAGTTCTTC,CSVTGTGVGNEQFF
TRBV14,-,TRBJ1-2,-,TGTGCCAGCAGCCAAGATTACGGCAACCTCTATGGCTACACCTTC,CASSQDYGNLYGYTF
TRBV15,-,TRBJ2-3,TRBD2,TGTGCCACCTCTAGCGGGAGCACAGATACGCAGTATTTT,CATSSGSTDTQYF
TRBV19,-,TRBJ2-3,TRBD2,TGTGCCAGTAGCGGAGGGGGACTAGCGGGCCGCACAGATACGCAGTATTTT,CASSGGGLAGRTDTQYF
TRBV5-1,once,TRBJ1-2,-,TGCGCCAGCAGCAGAGGCGGTCCTACTAACTATGGCTACACCTTC,CASSRGGPTNYGYTF
TRBV5-5,-,TRBJ1-1,-,TGTGCCAGCAGCTTGGGTCGGGGCACGTACACTGAAGCTTTCTTT,CASSLGRGTYTEAFF
TRBV18,-,TRBJ2-1,TRBD2,TGTGCCAGCTCACCACCGGTCTCCCTAGCGGGGGGAGTAGGCAATGAGCAGTTCTTC,CASSPPVSLAGGVGNEQFF
TRBV7-3,once,TRBJ2-1,-,TGTGCCAGCAGCTTAATACCGGGGTCTTCCTACAATGAGCAGTTCTTC,CASSLIPGSSYNEQFF
TRBV10-2,few,TRBJ1-1,TRBD1,TGCGCCAGCAAGGGGACAGGGTACCGGGAAGCTTTCTTT,CASKGTGYREAFF
TRBV11-2,-,TRBJ2-7,-,TGTGCCAGCAGCTTAGATTACAAATCCTACGAGCAGTACTTC,CASSLDYKSYEQYF
TRBV6-1,-,TRBJ2-5,-,TGTGCCAGCGGGGCCTCGACAGACCAAGAGACCCAGTACTTC,CASGASTDQETQYF
TRBV7-2,-,TRBJ2-2,-,TGTGCCAGCAGCTTAGTACCGGCAGGGCTCACCGGGGAGCTGTTTTTT,CASSLVPAGLTGELFF
TRBV25-1,few,TRBJ1-1,-,TGTGCCAGCAGTGAATTTGAAGCTTTCTTT,CASSEFEAFF
TRBV19,-,TRBJ2-7,TRBD2,TGTGCCAGTAGTATTTCCAGCGGGAGTAGTGAGCAGTACTTC,CASSISSGSSEQYF
TRBV5-4,-,TRBJ1-1,-,TGTGCCAGCAGCTTGGTCGGGGACACTGAAGCTTTCTTT,CASSLVGDTEAFF
TRBV7-2,-,TRBJ2-7,TRBD2,TGTGCCAGCAGCTCAATGGCGGGAGAGGGCTACGAGCAGTACTTC,CASSSMAGEGYEQYF
TRBV6-5,-,TRBJ2-1,-,TGTGCCAGCAGTTCCGGCCCCAGGGGCGAGCAGTTCTTC,CASSSGPRGEQFF
TRBV6-5,medium-sized,TRBJ1-1,-,TGTGCCAGCAGTTACAACAGGGTTACTGAAGCTTTCTTT,CASSYNRVTEAFF
TRBV18,-,TRBJ1-2,-,TGTGCCAGCTCACCAAGTATCCTCGGGGAAGGAGGCTATGGCTACACCTTC,CASSPSILGEGGYGYTF
TRBV20-1,few,TRBJ2-3,-,TGCAGTGCTAGTCGGGAGAATACGCAGTATTTT,CSASRENTQYF
TRBV29-1,-,TRBJ2-7,TRBD2,TGCAGCGTTGAGGGGACTAGTAACTACGAGCAGTACTTC,CSVEGTSNYEQYF
TRBV5-1,-,TRBJ1-6,-,TGCGCCAGCAGCGGGGGGTCCGGCTCCTATAATTCACCCCTCCACTTT,CASSGGSGSYNSPLHF
TRBV7-8,-,TRBJ2-7,-,TGTGCCAGCAGCTTAGGTAAAGACGGTGGCCACTTTCCTTTCGAGCAGTACTTC,CASSLGKDGGHFPFEQYF
TRBV18,-,TRBJ1-1,TRBD1,TGTGCCAGCTCACCCCGGACAGGGGATGCGACTGAAGCTTTCTTT,CASSPRTGDATEAFF
TRBV6-5,once,TRBJ2-7,-,TGTGCCAGCAGCCTAACTCCATCAACCTACGAGCAGTACTTC,CASSLTPSTYEQYF
TRBV6-6,-,TRBJ1-5,-,TGTGCCAGCAGTACCGACACCCCAGGCGGCAATCAGCCCCAGCATTTT,CASSTDTPGGNQPQHF
TRBV5-1,-,TRBJ2-7,-,TGCGCCAGCAGTGAAGCCCCATTTTACGGCTACGAGCAGTACTTC,CASSEAPFYGYEQYF
TRBV4-2,-,TRBJ2-5,TRBD1,TGTGCCAGCAGCTCCTCCGGGACAGGGCTTGAGACCCAGTACTTC,CASSSSGTGLETQYF
TRBV6-1,-,TRBJ1-2,-,TGTGCCACCGAGCTGTGGCCGGGGGATGGCTACACCTTC,CATELWPGDGYTF
TRBV7-9,-,TRBJ1-5,TRBD1,TGTGCCAGCAGCTCGGACAGGGGTGGGACCCAGCATTTT,CASSSDRGGTQHF
TRBV5-1,few,TRBJ2-7,-,TGCGCCAGCAGCCCGGGGACGGCCCCCCCATCCGGCTACGAGCAGTACTTC,CASSPGTAPPSGYEQYF